The 16 T cell receptor beta chains given below trace back to one sample, sequenced in a study of blood T cell repertoires in COVID-19. The method was immunoSEQ multiplex PCR; TCRdb's version includes in-frame clones alone and lacks a portion of them. The table has around 380,000 clones, about 87% seen once; the top ten hold approximately 1.2%. The sequencing sample was made of PBMCs or T cells enriched from blood (not recorded which). These receptors all stem from a man aged 25-40 years who had recovered from COVID-19.

In its sample, this clone was seen once. The V gene is TRBV7-2, the J gene TRBJ1-2, with D unresolved. Germline V gives CDR1 SGHTA, CDR2 FQGNSA. This CDR3 spans 15 amino acids. V lost 2 bases and J 6 bases, leaving 16 bases between the germline ends. As DNA, the CDR3 is TGTGCCAGCAGCTTACCCCTTAGACGGAGCGATGGCTACACCTTC. This encodes CASSLPLRRSDGYTF. The entire variable domain, with the rest obtained from reference TRBV7-2 and TRBJ1-2, is as follows: GAGVSQSPSNKVTEKGKDVELRCDPISGHTALYWYRQSLGQGLEFLIYFQGNSAPDKSGLPSDRFSAERTGGSVSTLTIQRTQQEDSAVYLCASSLPLRRSDGYTFGSGTRLTVV.

The rearrangement joins TRBV5-4 to TRBJ2-1; TRBD1 aligns across 9 bases. V shed 3 bases and J 6 bases; nucleotides not matched to a gene: 1. CDR1 is SGHNT and CDR2 is YYREEE in the germline V gene (reference sequence). The length of the CDR3 is 13 residues. CDR3 DNA sequence: TGTGCCAGCAGCTCGACAGGGGGCAATGAGCAGTTCTTC. Its translation: CASSSTGGNEQFF.

The chain joins TRBV6-5 to TRBJ1-1, with D unresolved. The CDR3 extends over 13 amino acids. The ends were cut back, 8 bases at V and 5 bases at J, with 15 bases in the middle. Germline loops: CDR1 MNHEY, CDR2 SVGAGI. This CDR3 is CASRGTGRTEAFF. In DNA form, the CDR3 reads TGTGCCAGCCGGGGTACCGGGAGAACTGAAGCTTTCTTT.

The V call is TRBV7-2, the J call TRBJ2-2; tentatively, D is TRBD1 (5 bases). Trimming pared 5 bases from V and 3 bases from J, leaving 10 bases between. This CDR3 is built from 14 residues. Germline CDR1 SGHTA, CDR2 FQGNSA. The CDR3 nucleotides are TGTGCCAGCAGCGCTCGACAGTACACCGGGGAGCTGTTTTTT. Translation gives CASSARQYTGELFF.

This rearrangement joins TRBV9 to TRBJ2-1, with 9 bases matching TRBD2. CDR1 and CDR2 from the germline V gene are SGDLS and YYNGEE. V was pared by 0 bases and J by 4 bases, with 2 bases of the junction left unmatched. The CDR3 is 15 amino acids. The CDR3 loop reads CASSVASGDYNEQFF. Written as DNA, the CDR3 is TGTGCCAGCAGCGTAGCTAGCGGGGATTACAATGAGCAGTTCTTC. The full variable domain, completed using reference TRBV9 and TRBJ2-1, is DSGVTQTPKHLITATGQRVTLRCSPRSGDLSVYWYQQSLDQGLQFLIQYYNGEERAKGNILERFSAQQFPDLHSELNLSSLELGDSALYFCASSVASGDYNEQFFGPGTRLTVL.

The CDR3 DNA follows: TGTGCCAGCAGCCCGACTAGCGGGCAAAACACCGGGGAGCTGTTTTTT. It specifies CASSPTSGQNTGELFF. The V and J genes are TRBV4-2 and TRBJ2-2; 10 bases agree with TRBD2. The germline CDR1 and CDR2 sequences are LGHNA and YNFKEQ. Trimming cost V 4 bases and J 2 bases; bases outside gene matches: 4. CDR3 size: 16 residues.

The CDR3 DNA sequence: TGCGCCAGCAGCTTTACGACAGCGAACCAAGAGACCCAGTACTTC. Translation: CASSFTTANQETQYF. The V gene is TRBV5-1, the J gene TRBJ2-5; TRBD1 might be the D (5 bases). The V end was cut by 2 bases, the J end by 0 bases, with 11 bases between. This CDR3 is built from 15 residues. The germline V gene has CDR1 SGHRS and CDR2 YFSETQ.

The chain's CDR3 is CASSLYPVRGGQVETQYF. The CDR3 DNA reads TGCGCCAGCAGCTTGTACCCCGTGCGTGGGGGACAGGTGGAGACCCAGTACTTC. This rearrangement joins TRBV5-1 to TRBJ2-5; 8 positions match TRBD1. Germline V CDR1 and CDR2: SGHRS, YFSETQ. The CDR3 loop spans 18 amino acids. V was clipped by 1 base and J by 5 bases; unmatched bases: 16.

The chain couples TRBV30 to TRBJ1-2; D gene uncertain. From germline, CDR1 is GTSNPN and CDR2 SVGIG (reference sequence). V lost 1 base, J lost 0 bases, and 9 bases lay in between. There are 14 residues in the CDR3. CDR3 region: CAWSAWGANYGYTF. As DNA, the CDR3 is TGTGCCTGGAGTGCCTGGGGAGCTAACTATGGCTACACCTTC. The full variable domain, with the rest looked up from reference TRBV30 and TRBJ1-2, is SQTIHQWPATLVQPVGSPLSLECTVEGTSNPNLYWYRQAAGRGLQLLFYSVGIGQISSEVPQNLSASRPQDRQFILSSKKLLLSDSGFYLCAWSAWGANYGYTFGSGTRLTVV.

V and J are TRBV5-6 and TRBJ2-3, with TRBD2 matching over 12 bases. V dropped 1 base and J dropped 6; count of bases not matched to a gene: 6. Germline V gene data show CDR1 as SGHDT and CDR2 as YYEEEE. The CDR3 loop spans 16 amino acids. CDR3 nucleotides: TGTGCCAGCAGCTTGATGGCTAGCGGGGGGGCTGATACGCAGTATTTT. The encoded protein is CASSLMASGGADTQYF.

Note on this clone: This same CDR3 is encoded by further DNA sequences in the sample. The chain carries TRBV3-1 (or the pseudogene TRBV3-2) and TRBJ1-1; D may be TRBD1 (5 bases). V lost 1 base and J lost 0, with 6 bases in between. The CDR3 spans 14 residues. Germline-derived CDR1 and CDR2 are LGHDT and YNNKEL (reference sequence). The CDR3 DNA reads TGTGCCAGCAGCCAAGGCAGGGTGAACACTGAAGCTTTCTTT. Its protein is CASSQGRVNTEAFF.

The genes are TRBV30 and TRBJ1-1; D call uncertain. The CDR3 consists of 10 residues. The germline V gene encodes CDR1 GTSNPN and CDR2 SVGIG (reference sequence). The V end was cut by 4 bases, the J end by 13 bases, with 13 bases between. The CDR3 nucleotides read TGTGCCTGGACCGGAGGAAGGATTTTCTTT. Protein: CAWTGGRIFF.

This chain joins TRBV14 and TRBJ1-2; 7 nucleotides line up with TRBD1. The V and J ends lost 3 bases and 0 bases, in that order; junction bases with no gene match: 13. The CDR3 length is 18 residues. Germline assignment: CDR1 SGHDN and CDR2 FVKESK. This CDR3 is CASSHGPGEGAANYGYTF. The CDR3, as DNA: TGTGCCAGCAGCCATGGGCCCGGAGAGGGGGCAGCTAACTATGGCTACACCTTC.

This clone showed up just once. The chain employs TRBV7-8 and TRBJ2-7; D is ambiguous. V was shortened by 3 bases and J by 4 bases, with 7 bases between the two germline ends. Looked up from germline, CDR1 is SGHVS and CDR2 is FQNEAQ. The CDR3 sequence is 12 residues long. CDR3 nucleotides: TGTGCCAGCAGCTTGGAGATTTACGAGCAGTACTTC. This gives the protein CASSLEIYEQYF.

The gene calls are TRBV5-6 and TRBJ2-5, with unresolved D. The germline CDR1 and CDR2 sequences are SGHDT and YYEEEE. V was cut by 1 base and J by 3 bases, with 7 bases left in between. The CDR3 has 13 amino acids. The CDR3 is CASSLFVEETQYF. The CDR3 coding sequence is TGTGCCAGCAGCTTGTTCGTTGAAGAGACCCAGTACTTC.

V is TRBV6-5 and J is TRBJ2-7; 8 bases are a match to TRBD1. V was clipped by 8 bases and J by 7 bases; unmatched bases: 4. This CDR3 has 11 residues. The V gene's germline CDR1 is MNHEY and CDR2 SVGAGI. The CDR3 region is CASQGAGEQYF. As DNA, the CDR3 is TGTGCCAGCCAGGGGGCGGGAGAGCAGTACTTC.